Presented here are 29 T cell receptor beta chains from one specimen sequenced in a study of post-analysis software for immune sequencing data. Findings and limits, study-wide: TRBV5-6, TRBV5-1 and TRBV20-1 belonged to a set of roughly 5 TRBV segments that were more frequent in patients than controls.

Unique molecular identifiers were built into the TCR beta cDNA libraries. TCRdb reprocessed the PCR reads via MiXCR and lists one record per CDR3 protein. Of approximately 350,000 distinct CDR3 sequences detected, roughly 38% appear once; the ten largest clones hold around an eighth. These receptors are not linked to any known antigen. Sequenced material: blood. The receptors here all came from a girl aged 5-17 years with multiple sclerosis.

The rearrangement links TRBV24-1 to TRBJ2-1; D is perhaps TRBD1 (5 bases). There are 14 residues in the CDR3. Germline loops: CDR1 KGHDR, CDR2 SFDVKD. V was cut by 5 bases and J by 0 bases, with 7 bases left in between. This chain's CDR3 is CATSATGSYNEQFF. Here the CDR3 DNA reads TGTGCCACCAGTGCCACAGGCTCCTACAATGAGCAGTTCTTC.

This clonotype was seen many times. The chain has TRBV20-1 and TRBJ2-5, with 11 bases aligning to TRBD2. Germline values: CDR1 DFQATT, CDR2 SNEGSKA (reference sequence). This CDR3 is 17 amino acids long. With V trimmed by 1 base and J by 0 bases, 7 bases remained unmatched. Here the CDR3 DNA reads TGCAGTGCTAGAGTACTAGCGGGGGCCTTGTACCAAGAGACCCAGTACTTC. This encodes CSARVLAGALYQETQYF.

This chain joins TRBV6-2 or TRBV6-3 and TRBJ1-2, with D possibly being TRBD1 (5 bases). Germline values: CDR1 MNHEY, CDR2 SVGEGT. The CDR3 is 14 residues long. The V end lost 4 bases, the J end lost 8 bases, and 17 bases lay between the germline ends. The CDR3 DNA sequence: TGTGCCAGCAGTTTCCTCCGGGACGTCGAAGGCTACACCTTC. The encoded protein is CASSFLRDVEGYTF.

The chain joins TRBV5-1 to TRBJ2-5; D remains unclear. This CDR3 region has 11 residues. Looked up from germline, CDR1 is SGHRS and CDR2 is YFSETQ. Trimming stripped 0 bases from V and 6 bases from J, with 3 bases between. In DNA, the CDR3 is TGCGCCAGCAGCTTGGACCAGACCCAGTACTTC. It encodes CASSLDQTQYF.

CDR3 DNA: TGTGCCAGCTCACCACGGTCAGGGAAGGAGGAAAAACTGTTTTTT. Translating it yields CASSPRSGKEEKLFF. The rearrangement links TRBV18 to TRBJ1-4; weak D call: TRBD1 (5 bases). This CDR3 contains 15 residues. Deletions cut 1 base from V and 8 bases from J, with 14 bases between. Germline V gives CDR1 KGHSH, CDR2 LQKENI.

The chain is built from TRBV7-9 and TRBJ2-6; 13 nucleotides align to TRBD2. The V gene end was trimmed by 5 bases and the J gene end by 2 bases; junction bases not matched to a gene: 6. The CDR3 consists of 18 residues. Germline loops: CDR1 SEHNR, CDR2 FQNEAQ (reference sequence). The CDR3 bases are TGTGCCAGCAGCCATCGGACTAGCGGGGGAACTGGGGCCAACGTCCTGACTTTC. Translating it yields CASSHRTSGGTGANVLTF.

The rearrangement uses TRBV12-3 or TRBV12-4 and TRBJ2-1; D call uncertain. The CDR3 has 13 residues. Trimming removed 0 bases from V and 15 bases from J, with 15 bases in between. The CDR3: CASSLAQSAFGFF. CDR3 DNA: TGTGCCAGCAGTTTAGCGCAAAGTGCATTCGGGTTCTTC.

This clonotype occurred a few times. The chain couples TRBV7-3 to TRBJ2-7; 9 positions match TRBD2. The CDR3 spans 15 residues. V lost 3 bases and J lost 2; bases outside the gene matches: 5. Germline lookup yields CDR1 SGHTA and CDR2 FQGTGA. In nucleotides, the CDR3 is TGTGCCAGCAGCTTGAGCGGGGGGCAACCCTACGAGCAGTACTTC. Translating it yields CASSLSGGQPYEQYF.

The chain links TRBV12-3 or TRBV12-4 to TRBJ2-7, with D perhaps TRBD1 (6 bases). Trimming cost V 6 bases and J 2 bases, with 23 bases left between them. The CDR3 sequence is 17 residues long. The CDR3 DNA is TGTGCCAGCAGCCCCTTTACAGGGTCCCTCCTTACCTACGAGCAGTACTTC. This gives the protein CASSPFTGSLLTYEQYF.

The CDR3 DNA is TGTGCCAGCAGCTTACTTCGGCAGGGTAGGGAGCAGTACTTC. It codes for CASSLLRQGREQYF. The V gene is TRBV7-9, the J gene TRBJ2-5; D might be TRBD1 or TRBD2, each matching 5 bases. Trimming stripped 2 bases from V and 11 bases from J, with 18 bases between. The CDR3 runs to 14 residues. Looked up from germline, CDR1 is SEHNR and CDR2 is FQNEAQ (reference sequence). Based on the CDR3 plus reference TRBV7-9 and TRBJ2-5, the full variable domain is DTGVSQNPRHKITKRGQNVTFRCDPISEHNRLYWYRQTLGQGPEFLTYFQNEAQLEKSRLLSDRFSAERPKGSFSTLEIQRTEQGDSAMYLCASSLLRQGREQYFGPGTRLLVL.

This clonotype was counted a few times. The chain uses TRBV3-1 and TRBJ2-5, with 8 bases that match TRBD1. TRBJ2-7 matches the DNA end more closely, so the J call is doubtful. The CDR3 runs to 15 residues. The germline V gene encodes CDR1 LGHDT and CDR2 YNNKEL (reference sequence). The CDR3, as DNA: TGTGCCAGCAGCCTCCGGGCAGGGGGCCTTTACGAGCAGTACTTC. It translates to CASSLRAGGLYEQYF.

The rearrangement links TRBV27 to TRBJ2-7, with 7 bases lining up with TRBD1. The CDR3 is 16 amino acids. Germline CDR1 MNHEY, CDR2 SMNVEV (reference sequence). After removal of 6 bases from V and 0 bases from J, the junction contained 11 bases not matched to a gene. Here the CDR3 reads CASSLTAGTVSYEQYF. For the CDR3, the DNA is TGTGCCAGCAGCCTCACTGCCGGGACAGTCTCCTACGAGCAGTACTTC.

The V gene is TRBV7-2, the J gene TRBJ2-5, with 7 bases matching TRBD2. There are 17 residues in the CDR3. Germline V gene sequence: CDR1 SGHTA, CDR2 FQGNSA. With V trimmed by 2 bases and J by 3 bases, 12 bases remained unmatched. The CDR3 nucleotides are TGTGCCAGCAGCTTAAGTTTCGGCGGGGGATTAGAAGAGACCCAGTACTTC. This codes for CASSLSFGGGLEETQYF. Filled out from reference TRBV7-2 and TRBJ2-5, the complete variable domain reads GAGVSQSPSNKVTEKGKDVELRCDPISGHTALYWYRQSLGQGLEFLIYFQGNSAPDKSGLPSDRFSAERTGGSVSTLTIQRTQQEDSAVYLCASSLSFGGGLEETQYFGPGTRLLVL.

The chain employs TRBV3-1 and TRBJ2-2; D unclear. This CDR3 is built from 15 residues. V was clipped by 3 bases and J by 5 bases, with 13 bases between them. The germline V gene encodes CDR1 LGHDT and CDR2 YNNKEL (reference sequence). The CDR3 DNA sequence: TGTGCCAGCAGCCAGTACTCGACGGAGACCGGGGAGCTGTTTTTT. This sequence encodes CASSQYSTETGELFF.

Comment on this clonotype: A junction boundary mismatches the germline segment, possibly from a read error. The chain links TRBV7-9 to TRBJ1-2; 8 bases align to TRBD1. The CDR3 spans 16 residues. The germline gives CDR1 SEHNR, CDR2 FQNEAQ (reference sequence). CDR3 residues: CASSQQDRGGSYGCTF. The CDR3 DNA follows: TGTGCCAGCAGCCAACAAGACAGGGGAGGTTCCTATGGCTGCACCTTC.

In its sample, this clonotype was seen a few times. The chain couples TRBV27 to TRBJ1-5; 8 nucleotides match TRBD1. The length of the CDR3 is 14 residues. CDR1 and CDR2 from the germline V gene are MNHEY and SMNVEV (reference sequence). The V segment lost 6 bases and the J segment 5 bases; nucleotides outside the gene matches: 6. CDR3 DNA sequence: TGTGCCAGCAGCCCTGGACAGGGATATCAGCCCCAGCATTTT. Its protein is CASSPGQGYQPQHF.

In regard to this clonotype: A clone one base away is much larger, so this may be a read error. The genes are TRBV10-3 and TRBJ2-7; maybe TRBD1 (6 bases). CDR1 and CDR2 (germline): ENHRY, SYGVKD. CDR3 length: 13 residues. The CDR3 DNA follows: TGTGCCGTCAGTGATAACAGGGCCTACGAGCAGTACTTC. Translating gives CAVSDNRAYEQYF.

This clonotype was detected only a few times. The chain carries TRBV7-6 and TRBJ2-3, with 11 bases aligning to TRBD2. Germline V gene sequence: CDR1 SGHVS, CDR2 FNYEAQ. Trimming cost V 4 bases and J 0 bases; bases outside gene matches: 9. The CDR3 consists of 18 residues. For the CDR3, the DNA is TGTGCCAGCAGCTCCCCGGCTAGCGGGGGGCCTAGCACAGATACGCAGTATTTT. Translation: CASSSPASGGPSTDTQYF. The full variable domain, rest sourced from reference TRBV7-6 and TRBJ2-3, is GAGVSQSPRYKVTKRGQDVALRCDPISGHVSLYWYRQALGQGPEFLTYFNYEAQQDKSGLPNDRFSAERPEGSISTLTIQRTEQRDSAMYRCASSSPASGGPSTDTQYFGPGTRLTVL.

The V gene is TRBV12-3 or TRBV12-4, the J gene TRBJ2-7; possibly TRBD2 for D (5 bases). Trimming pared 5 bases from V and 4 bases from J, leaving 15 bases between. CDR3 size: 14 residues. CDR3 DNA sequence: TGTGCCAGCAGTCCCCCGGGAAGCCTTTACGAGCAGTACTTC. Its translation is CASSPPGSLYEQYF.

This clonotype has only a few counts. This chain uses TRBV7-8 with TRBJ1-5; TRBD1 might be the D (6 bases). Germline CDR1 SGHVS, CDR2 FQNEAQ. This CDR3 has 16 amino acids. The V and J ends lost 5 bases and 6 bases respectively, with 20 bases between them. This CDR3 is CASSLRGHRVGQPQHF. The CDR3 nucleotides are TGTGCCAGCAGCCTCAGGGGCCACAGGGTAGGTCAGCCCCAGCATTTT.

CDR3 amino acids: CASSLPAPYGYTF. CDR3 bases: TGTGCCAGCAGTTTACCGGCTCCCTATGGCTACACCTTC. This chain links TRBV28 with TRBJ1-2; D is unresolved. Germline lookup yields CDR1 MDHEN and CDR2 SYDVKM. V was clipped by 2 bases and J by 4 bases, with 8 bases between them. The CDR3 consists of 13 residues.

This rearrangement joins TRBV4-1 to TRBJ1-2, with unresolved D. CDR3 length: 14 residues. CDR1 and CDR2 from the germline V gene are MGHRA and YSYEKL. Trimming took 4 bases from V and 0 from J, leaving 9 bases between them. The CDR3 reads CASSPEPSNYGYTF. The CDR3 DNA follows: TGCGCCAGCAGCCCCGAACCCTCTAACTATGGCTACACCTTC.

The rearrangement joins TRBV12-3 or TRBV12-4 to TRBJ2-3; 9 nucleotides align to TRBD2. V trimming: 1 base; J trimming: 7 bases; junction bases outside the gene matches: 6. The CDR3 sequence is 15 residues long. The CDR3 sequence is CASSLGGGVSYTQYF. The CDR3 DNA sequence: TGTGCCAGCAGTTTAGGCGGGGGGGTGTCTTATACGCAGTATTTT.

V gene TRBV10-3 combines with J gene TRBJ2-3, with D perhaps matching TRBD1 (5 bases). The germline gives CDR1 ENHRY, CDR2 SYGVKD. V was cut by 7 bases and J by 2 bases, with 13 bases left in between. The CDR3 sequence is 14 residues long. CDR3 nucleotides: TGTGCCATCAAAGGGGCCTATTCCACAGATACGCAGTATTTT. Its protein product is CAIKGAYSTDTQYF.

The chain links TRBV7-6 to TRBJ2-5, with D perhaps TRBD1 or TRBD2 (5 bases each). The CDR3 extends over 14 amino acids. Trimming removed 3 bases at V and 4 bases at J, with 12 bases between. Germline-derived CDR1 and CDR2 are SGHVS and FNYEAQ. CDR3 in amino acids: CASSFWDDLETQYF. The CDR3 region has the DNA TGTGCCAGCAGCTTCTGGGACGACCTAGAGACCCAGTACTTC.

J is TRBJ1-4 and V is TRBV5-1; the D gene is possibly TRBD1 (5 bases). Germline lookup yields CDR1 SGHRS and CDR2 YFSETQ. Between the trimmed V and J ends, which lost 5 bases and 0 bases, there was a span of 8 bases. The CDR3 length is 14 residues. The CDR3 sequence is CASSTGSTNEKLFF. For the CDR3, the DNA is TGCGCCAGCAGTACAGGTTCAACTAATGAAAAACTGTTTTTT. Combining the CDR3 with reference TRBV5-1 and TRBJ1-4 gives the whole variable domain KAGVTQTPRYLIKTRGQQVTLSCSPISGHRSVSWYQQTPGQGLQFLFEYFSETQRNKGNFPGRFSGRQFSNSRSEMNVSTLELGDSALYLCASSTGSTNEKLFFGSGTQLSVL.

The chain recombines TRBV7-3 with TRBJ2-5, with TRBD1 as a possible D gene (6 bases). The germline V gene has CDR1 SGHTA and CDR2 FQGTGA. V was clipped by 5 bases and J by 1 base, with 14 bases between them. The CDR3 totals 15 residues. This CDR3 is CASSPQGGSQETQYF. CDR3 coding DNA: TGTGCCAGCAGCCCACAGGGCGGAAGCCAAGAGACCCAGTACTTC.

The chain employs TRBV7-2 and TRBJ2-7; maybe TRBD1 (5 bases). The J call may be wrong; the DNA end is better matched by TRBJ2-5. Per germline, CDR1 SGHTA and CDR2 FQGNSA. The CDR3 totals 14 residues. CDR3 DNA: TGTGCCAGCAGCTTTACAGGTCCATCAAAGACCCAGTACTTC. This sequence encodes CASSFTGPSKTQYF.

This clonotype was seen at least ten times. V and J are TRBV10-2 and TRBJ2-7; D remains unclear. Trimming removed 8 bases from V and 7 bases from J, with 9 bases in between. The CDR3 spans 10 residues. CDR1 is WSHSY and CDR2 is SAAADI in the germline V gene. The CDR3 DNA is TGCGCCAGCGGGTTAATTGAGCAGTACTTC. It yields the protein CASGLIEQYF.